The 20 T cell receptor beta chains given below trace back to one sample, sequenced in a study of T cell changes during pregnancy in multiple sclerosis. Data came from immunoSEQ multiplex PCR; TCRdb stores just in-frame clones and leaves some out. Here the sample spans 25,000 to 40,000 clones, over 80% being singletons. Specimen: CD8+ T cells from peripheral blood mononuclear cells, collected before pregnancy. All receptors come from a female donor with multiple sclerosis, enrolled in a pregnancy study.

Written as DNA, the CDR3 is TGTGCCAGCAGCTTGGTGGCTAGCGGGGGATACACAGATACGCAGTATTTT. This sequence encodes CASSLVASGGYTDTQYF. The chain carries TRBV5-6 and TRBJ2-3; 10 bases are a match to TRBD2. The CDR3 consists of 17 residues. The germline CDR1 and CDR2 sequences are SGHDT and YYEEEE. J lost 2 bases, V lost 0 bases, and 6 bases had no gene match.

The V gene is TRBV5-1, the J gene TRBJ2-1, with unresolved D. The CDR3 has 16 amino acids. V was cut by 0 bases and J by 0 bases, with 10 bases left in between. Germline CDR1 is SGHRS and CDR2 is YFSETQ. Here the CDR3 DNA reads TGCGCCAGCAGCTTGGGCCCCCCGAGCTCCTACAATGAGCAGTTCTTC. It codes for CASSLGPPSSYNEQFF.

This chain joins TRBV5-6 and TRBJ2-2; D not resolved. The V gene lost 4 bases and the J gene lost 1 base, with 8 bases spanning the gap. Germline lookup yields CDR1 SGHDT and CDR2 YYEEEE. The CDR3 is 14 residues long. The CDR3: CASSPTVNTGELFF. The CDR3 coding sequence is TGTGCCAGCAGCCCCACGGTGAACACCGGGGAGCTGTTTTTT.

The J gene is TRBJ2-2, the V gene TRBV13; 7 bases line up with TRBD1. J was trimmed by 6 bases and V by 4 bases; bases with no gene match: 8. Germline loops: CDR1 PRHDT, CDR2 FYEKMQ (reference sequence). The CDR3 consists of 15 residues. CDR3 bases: TGTGCCAGCAGCTCCCGAATGACAGGGCCCGGGGAGCTGTTTTTT. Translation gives CASSSRMTGPGELFF.

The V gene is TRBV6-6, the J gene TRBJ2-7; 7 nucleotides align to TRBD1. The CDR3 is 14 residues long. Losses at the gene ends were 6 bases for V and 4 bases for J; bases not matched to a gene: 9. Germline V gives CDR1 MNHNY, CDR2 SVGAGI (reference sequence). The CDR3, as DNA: TGTGCCAGCAGCCTCCCTGACAGGGTTTACGAGCAGTACTTC. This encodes CASSLPDRVYEQYF.

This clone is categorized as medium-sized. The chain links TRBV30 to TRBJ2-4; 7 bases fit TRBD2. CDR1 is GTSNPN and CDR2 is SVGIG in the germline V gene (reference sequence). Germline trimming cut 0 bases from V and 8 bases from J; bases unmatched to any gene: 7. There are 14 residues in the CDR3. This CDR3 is CAWSVKRDIDIQYF. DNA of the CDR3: TGTGCCTGGAGTGTAAAGCGGGATATTGACATTCAGTACTTC.

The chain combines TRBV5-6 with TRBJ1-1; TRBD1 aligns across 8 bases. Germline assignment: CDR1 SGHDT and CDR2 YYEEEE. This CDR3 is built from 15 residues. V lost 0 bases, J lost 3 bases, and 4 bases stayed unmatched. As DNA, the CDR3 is TGTGCCAGCAGCTTGGTGGGACAGGAACACACTGAAGCTTTCTTT. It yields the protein CASSLVGQEHTEAFF.

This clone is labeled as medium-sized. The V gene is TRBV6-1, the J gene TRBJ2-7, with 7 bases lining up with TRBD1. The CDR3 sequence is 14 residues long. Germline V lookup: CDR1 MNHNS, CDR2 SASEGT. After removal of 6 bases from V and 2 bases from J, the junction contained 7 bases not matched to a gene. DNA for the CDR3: TGTGCCAGCAGAGGAGACAGGGAAGCCTACGAGCAGTACTTC. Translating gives CASRGDREAYEQYF.

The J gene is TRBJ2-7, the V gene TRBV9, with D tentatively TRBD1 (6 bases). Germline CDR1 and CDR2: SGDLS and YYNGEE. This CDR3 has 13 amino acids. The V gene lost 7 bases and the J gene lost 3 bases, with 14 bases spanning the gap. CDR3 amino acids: CASGQGLDYEQYF. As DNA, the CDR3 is TGTGCCAGCGGGCAGGGGCTGGACTACGAGCAGTACTTC.

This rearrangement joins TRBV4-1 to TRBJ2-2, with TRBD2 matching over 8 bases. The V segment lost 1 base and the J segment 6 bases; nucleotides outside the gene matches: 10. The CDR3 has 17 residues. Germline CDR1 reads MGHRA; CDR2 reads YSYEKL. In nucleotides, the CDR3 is TGCGCCAGCAGCCAAGTCGTTCCGGGGGGGGGTTCCGGGGAGCTGTTTTTT. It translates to CASSQVVPGGGSGELFF.

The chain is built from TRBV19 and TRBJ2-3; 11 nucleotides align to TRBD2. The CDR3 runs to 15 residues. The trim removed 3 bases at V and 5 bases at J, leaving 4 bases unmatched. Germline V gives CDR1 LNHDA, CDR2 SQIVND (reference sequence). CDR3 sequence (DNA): TGTGCCAGTAGTATTCGGCTAGCGGGAGGAGATACGCAGTATTTT. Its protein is CASSIRLAGGDTQYF.

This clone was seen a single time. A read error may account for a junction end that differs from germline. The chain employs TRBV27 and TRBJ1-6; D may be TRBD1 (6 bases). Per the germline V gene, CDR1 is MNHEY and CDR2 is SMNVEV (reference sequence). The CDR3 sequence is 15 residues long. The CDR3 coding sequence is TGTGCCAGCAGTCCGTACAGGGCCTACAATTCACCCCTCCACTTT. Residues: CASSPYRAYNSPLHF.

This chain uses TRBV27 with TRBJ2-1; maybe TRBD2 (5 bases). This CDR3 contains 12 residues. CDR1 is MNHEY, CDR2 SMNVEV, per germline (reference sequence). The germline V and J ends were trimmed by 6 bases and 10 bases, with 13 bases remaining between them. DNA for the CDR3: TGTGCCAGCAGAGAACTAGGCGGCGAGCAGTTCTTC. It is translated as CASRELGGEQFF.

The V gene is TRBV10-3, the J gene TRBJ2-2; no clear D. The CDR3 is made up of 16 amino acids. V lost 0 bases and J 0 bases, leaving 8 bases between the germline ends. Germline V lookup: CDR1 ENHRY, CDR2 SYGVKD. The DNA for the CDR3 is TGTGCCATCAGTGAGTCTGGAGTGGCGAACACCGGGGAGCTGTTTTTT. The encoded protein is CAISESGVANTGELFF.

CDR3 residues: CASSLQAYNSPLHF. CDR3 in DNA: TGCGCCAGCAGCTTACAGGCATATAATTCACCCCTCCACTTT. The chain uses TRBV5-1 and TRBJ1-6, with D maybe TRBD1 (5 bases). Germline lookup yields CDR1 SGHRS and CDR2 YFSETQ. The CDR3 is 14 amino acids. V was clipped by 2 bases and J by 4 bases, with 7 bases between them.

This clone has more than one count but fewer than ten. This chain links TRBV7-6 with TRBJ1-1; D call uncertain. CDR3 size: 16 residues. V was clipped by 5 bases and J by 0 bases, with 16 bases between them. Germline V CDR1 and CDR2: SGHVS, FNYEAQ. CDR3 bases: TGTGCCAGCAGCCCCCTTTTGGGCGGGTTGAACACTGAAGCTTTCTTT. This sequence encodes CASSPLLGGLNTEAFF.

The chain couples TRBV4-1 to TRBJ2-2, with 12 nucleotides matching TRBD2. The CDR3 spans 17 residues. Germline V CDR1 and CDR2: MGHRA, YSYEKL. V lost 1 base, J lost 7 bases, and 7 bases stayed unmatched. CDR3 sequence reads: CASSQGTSGTDGGELFF. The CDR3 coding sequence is TGCGCCAGCAGCCAAGGGACTAGCGGGACGGACGGCGGGGAGCTGTTTTTT.

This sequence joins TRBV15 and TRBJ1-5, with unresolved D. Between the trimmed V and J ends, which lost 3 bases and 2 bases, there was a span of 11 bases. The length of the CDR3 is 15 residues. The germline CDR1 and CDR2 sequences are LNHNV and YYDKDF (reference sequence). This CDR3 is CATSSGLAGNQPQHF. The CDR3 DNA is TGTGCCACCAGCAGTGGCCTTGCCGGCAATCAGCCCCAGCATTTT.

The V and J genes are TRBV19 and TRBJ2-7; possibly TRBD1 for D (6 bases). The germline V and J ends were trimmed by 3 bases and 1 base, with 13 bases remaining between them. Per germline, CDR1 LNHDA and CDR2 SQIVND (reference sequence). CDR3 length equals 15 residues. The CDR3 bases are TGTGCCAGTAGTATGAGCCGGGACATATCCTACGAGCAGTACTTC. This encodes CASSMSRDISYEQYF. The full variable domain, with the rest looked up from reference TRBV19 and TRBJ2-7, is DGGITQSPKYLFRKEGQNVTLSCEQNLNHDAMYWYRQDPGQGLRLIYYSQIVNDFQKGDIAEGYSVSREKKESFPLTVTSAQKNPTAFYLCASSMSRDISYEQYFGPGTRLTVT.

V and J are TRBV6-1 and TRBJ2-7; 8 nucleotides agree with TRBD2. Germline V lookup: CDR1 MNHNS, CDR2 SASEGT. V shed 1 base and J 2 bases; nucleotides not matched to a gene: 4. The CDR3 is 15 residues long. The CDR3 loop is CASSEGLALPYEQYF. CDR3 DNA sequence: TGTGCCAGCAGTGAAGGACTAGCGTTACCCTACGAGCAGTACTTC.